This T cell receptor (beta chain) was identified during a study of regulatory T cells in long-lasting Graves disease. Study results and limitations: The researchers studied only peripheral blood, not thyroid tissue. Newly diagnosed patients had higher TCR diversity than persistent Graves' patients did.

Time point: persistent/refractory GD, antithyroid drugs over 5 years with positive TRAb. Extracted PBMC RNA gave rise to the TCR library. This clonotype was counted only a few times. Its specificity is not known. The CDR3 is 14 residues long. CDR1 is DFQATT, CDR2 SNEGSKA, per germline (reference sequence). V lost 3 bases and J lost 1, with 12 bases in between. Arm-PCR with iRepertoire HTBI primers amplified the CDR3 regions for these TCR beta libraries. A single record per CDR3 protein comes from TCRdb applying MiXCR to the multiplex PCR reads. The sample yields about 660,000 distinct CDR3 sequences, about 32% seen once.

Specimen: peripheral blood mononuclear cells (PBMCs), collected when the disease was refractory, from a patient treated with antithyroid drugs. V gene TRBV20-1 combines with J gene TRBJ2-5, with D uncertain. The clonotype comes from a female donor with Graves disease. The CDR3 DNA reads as TGCAGTGCTAGTCCGTTAGACTTCCAAGAGACCCAGTACTTC. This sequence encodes CSASPLDFQETQYF.